The 6 T cell receptor beta chains below all came from one sample that was sequenced in a study of T cell repertoires in cytomegalovirus infection. TCRdb used MiXCR to reprocess the reads, holding one entry per CDR3 protein. This repertoire shows 480,000 or so distinct CDR3 sequences, 11% found once; its top ten account for approximately 10%. The material sequenced was PBMCs. These receptors originate from a human donor in good health (CMV status not recorded). Some clones in this sample may be carry-over from other donors' samples.

This clonotype came up many times. The V gene is TRBV6-1, the J gene TRBJ1-4; D possibly corresponds to TRBD1 (6 bases). This CDR3 comprises 14 residues. Germline-derived CDR1 and CDR2 are MNHNS and SASEGT. The V end was cut by 7 bases, the J end by 7 bases, with 16 bases between. CDR3 amino acids: CASTRPGGREKLFF. CDR3 in DNA: TGTGCCAGCACCCGACCCGGGGGCCGTGAAAAACTGTTTTTT.

This clonotype was seen many times. V gene TRBV28 combines with J gene TRBJ2-3; maybe TRBD2 (7 bases). The CDR3 extends over 17 amino acids. Germline-derived CDR1 and CDR2 are MDHEN and SYDVKM. Trimming stripped 4 bases from V and 2 bases from J, with 19 bases between. The CDR3 reads CASSSGDGEGVTDTQYF. The CDR3 DNA follows: TGTGCCAGCAGTTCAGGGGACGGGGAGGGGGTCACAGATACGCAGTATTTT.

This clonotype has more than one count but fewer than ten. The rearrangement joins TRBV7-3 to TRBJ2-1; D assignment may be TRBD1 or TRBD2 (5 bases each). Germline CDR1 is SGHTA and CDR2 is FQGTGA. Trimming cost V 3 bases and J 7 bases, with 10 bases left between them. The CDR3 spans 13 residues. Written as DNA, the CDR3 is TGTGCCAGCAGCTTCGGGGACGTAAATGAGCAGTTCTTC. Its translation: CASSFGDVNEQFF.

This clonotype was seen repeatedly, ten times or more. The chain couples TRBV28 to TRBJ1-3; no firm D call. V lost 7 bases and J lost 0, with 16 bases in between. This CDR3 is built from 16 residues. Germline V gives CDR1 MDHEN, CDR2 SYDVKM. The CDR3: CASNGPGRLSGNTIYF. In DNA, the CDR3 is TGTGCCAGCAATGGCCCAGGACGGCTCTCTGGAAACACCATATATTTT.

This clonotype has at least ten counts. The chain uses TRBV9 and TRBJ1-6; TRBD1 matches 7 bases. This CDR3 spans 14 amino acids. J was trimmed by 14 bases and V by 0 bases; bases with no gene match: 8. CDR1 and CDR2 (germline): SGDLS, YYNGEE. The CDR3 DNA sequence: TGTGCCAGCAGCGTAGTAGGGGACAGCCGAACCCTCCACTTT. Its protein is CASSVVGDSRTLHF.

This clonotype was detected a few times. The rearrangement links TRBV12-3 or TRBV12-4 to TRBJ2-7; D remains ambiguous. The CDR3 has 14 amino acids. V dropped 5 bases and J dropped 0 bases, with 11 bases sitting between them. This CDR3 reads CASSPLMASYEQYF. For the CDR3, the DNA is TGTGCCAGCAGTCCCCTGATGGCCTCCTACGAGCAGTACTTC.